This T cell receptor (beta chain) was recorded in a study of T cell responses to AZD1222 COVID-19 vaccine. Note on this clone: No antigen is known for it.

The study's findings and limits: None of the repertoires were sampled until the peak T cell response had passed. Targets within unmutated variant regions were reportedly found for nearly half of spike-specific TCRs.

Clones were read by immunoSEQ multiplex PCR, and TCRdb kept only the in-frame ones, dropping some. The table lists 90,000 to 130,000 clones, about nine tenths of them singletons. The CDR3 consists of 14 residues. V was shortened by 5 bases and J by 3 bases, with 11 bases between the two germline ends. Germline V lookup: CDR1 MRHNA, CDR2 SNTAGT. This chain joins TRBV6-4 and TRBJ2-1, with D unclear. The source of this sequence is an adult in good health. The sample consisted of peripheral blood, taken on day 0 of MenACWY control vaccination. CDR3 sequence reads: CASSPRSGYNEQFF. For the CDR3, the DNA is TGTGCCAGCAGTCCCCGGTCCGGCTACAATGAGCAGTTCTTC.